Shown below are 2 T cell receptor beta chains from a single sample sequenced in a study of cytomegalovirus exposure and HLA in healthy donors. PCR was performed using 60 Vbeta and 13 Jbeta primers. Sequencing used immunoSEQ multiplex PCR; TCRdb keeps in-frame clones, though not all of them. This table has about 93,000 clones, about 78% appearing once. The source material was PBMCs. The receptors come from a woman between 35 and 50 years old in good health and CMV-seronegative.

This rearrangement joins TRBV4-1 to TRBJ1-1; 8 bases agree with TRBD1. From germline, CDR1 is MGHRA and CDR2 YSYEKL. The CDR3 is 16 amino acids. J lost 3 bases, V lost 4 bases, and 10 bases had no gene match. This chain's CDR3 is CASSLVTGVTDTEAFF. For the CDR3, the DNA is TGCGCCAGCAGCCTAGTGACAGGGGTTACAGACACTGAAGCTTTCTTT.

This clone has only a few counts. The CDR3 here is CASSYGQGSDEQYF. Written as DNA, the CDR3 is TGTGCCAGCAGTTACGGACAGGGGTCGGACGAGCAGTACTTC. The chain couples TRBV6-6 to TRBJ2-7, with 9 bases lining up with TRBD1. The V gene's germline CDR1 is MNHNY and CDR2 SVGAGI (reference sequence). Trimming at V came to 2 bases and at J to 5 bases, leaving 4 bases not matched to a gene. The CDR3 covers 14 residues.